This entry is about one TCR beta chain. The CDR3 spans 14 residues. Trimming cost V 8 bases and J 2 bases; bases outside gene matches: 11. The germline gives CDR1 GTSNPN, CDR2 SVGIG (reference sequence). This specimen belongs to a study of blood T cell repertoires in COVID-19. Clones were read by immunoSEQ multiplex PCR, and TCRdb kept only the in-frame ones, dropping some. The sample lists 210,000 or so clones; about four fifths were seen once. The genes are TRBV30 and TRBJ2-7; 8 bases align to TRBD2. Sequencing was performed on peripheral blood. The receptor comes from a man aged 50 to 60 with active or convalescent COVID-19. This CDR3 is CARALAGNPYEQYF. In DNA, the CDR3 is TGTGCCCGGGCCCTAGCGGGCAACCCCTACGAGCAGTACTTC.